This TCR beta chain was retrieved from a study of CD4 T cells in relation to SARS-CoV-2 and coronaviruses. Assay used: immunoSEQ multiplex PCR; TCRdb lists only in-frame clones, some missing. The sample records fewer than 35,000 clones, about 70% being singletons. Notes on this clone: What it binds is unknown.

V lost 0 bases to trimming and J lost 8 bases, with 10 bases between them. The germline V gene has CDR1 SGHVS and CDR2 FQNEAQ. The CDR3 is made up of 13 amino acids. This TCR was sampled from an adult with COVID-19. The chain links TRBV7-8 to TRBJ1-2; D is unresolved. Material: memory CD4+ T cells from PBMCs, cultured in vitro. CDR3 region: CASSLAPGRGYTF. CDR3 in DNA: TGTGCCAGCAGCTTAGCGCCCGGCCGCGGCTACACCTTC.